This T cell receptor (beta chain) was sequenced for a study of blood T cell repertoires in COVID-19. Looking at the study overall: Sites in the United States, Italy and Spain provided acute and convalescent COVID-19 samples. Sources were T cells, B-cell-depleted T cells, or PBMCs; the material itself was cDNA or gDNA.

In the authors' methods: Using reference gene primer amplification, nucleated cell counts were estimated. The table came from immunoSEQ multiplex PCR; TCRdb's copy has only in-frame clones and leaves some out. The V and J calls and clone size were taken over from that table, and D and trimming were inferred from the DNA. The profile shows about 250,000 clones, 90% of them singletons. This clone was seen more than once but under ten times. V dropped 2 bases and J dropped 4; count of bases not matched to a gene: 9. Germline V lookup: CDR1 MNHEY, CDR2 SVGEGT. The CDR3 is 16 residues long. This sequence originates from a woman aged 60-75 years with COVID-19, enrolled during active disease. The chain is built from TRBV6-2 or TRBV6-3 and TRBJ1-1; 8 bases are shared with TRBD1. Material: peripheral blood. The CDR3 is CASSYVRGPGGTEAFF. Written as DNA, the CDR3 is TGTGCCAGCAGTTACGTCAGGGGGCCGGGGGGCACTGAAGCTTTCTTT.